This entry lists 16 T cell receptor beta chains sequenced from one sample in a study of breast tumors, draining lymph nodes, adjacent tissues. Breast cancer patients provided tissue from their axillary draining lymph nodes. TCRdb analysed the multiplex PCR reads with MiXCR anew, one entry per CDR3 protein. The sample includes 100,000 to 150,000 distinct CDR3 sequences, just under 20% of them seen just once. The specimen was axillary lymph node tissue. These receptors were obtained from a female donor with breast cancer. Some clones in this sample may be carry-over from other donors' samples.

This clonotype was counted at least ten times. The chain carries TRBV7-2 and TRBJ2-1; TRBD2 aligns across 12 bases. This CDR3 region has 16 residues. The V segment lost 1 base and the J segment 7 bases; nucleotides outside the gene matches: 5. Germline V gene data show CDR1 as SGHTA and CDR2 as FQGNSA. CDR3 sequence reads: CASSLDPGTSGNEQFF. The CDR3 bases are TGTGCCAGCAGCTTAGATCCAGGGACTAGCGGGAATGAGCAGTTCTTC.

This clonotype was detected many times. The chain joins TRBV5-8 to TRBJ2-5, with D unresolved. The germline V and J ends were trimmed by 3 bases and 4 bases, with 16 bases remaining between them. CDR3 length equals 15 residues. The V gene's germline CDR1 is SGHTS and CDR2 YDEGEE. CDR3 DNA: TGTGCCAGCAGCTGGGGTAAGGGCGGCGGAGAGACCCAGTACTTC. This sequence encodes CASSWGKGGGETQYF.

This clonotype was seen only once. Being one base from a much bigger clone, this may be a read error. V gene TRBV5-1 combines with J gene TRBJ2-7, with D possibly TRBD1 on 7 matching bases. CDR1 and CDR2 (germline): SGHRS, YFSETQ. V was clipped by 3 bases and J by 4 bases, with 23 bases between them. The length of the CDR3 is 17 residues. CDR3 protein: CASSWTTGAGGLYEQYF. CDR3 DNA: TGCGCCAGCAGCTGGACTACCGGGGCAGGGGGTTTGTACGAGCAGTACTTC. Full variable domain (missing parts from reference TRBV5-1 and TRBJ2-7): KAGVTQTPRYLIKTRGQQVTLSCSPISGHRSVSWYQQTPGQGLQFLFEYFSETQRNKGNFPGRFSGRQFSNSRSEMNVSTLELGDSALYLCASSWTTGAGGLYEQYFGPGTRLTVT.

The sample holds one count of this clonotype. A much larger clone differs by one base, so this may be a read error. The chain employs TRBV14 and TRBJ2-3; weak D call: TRBD2 (5 bases). Germline V CDR1 and CDR2: SGHDN, FVKESK. This CDR3 comprises 14 residues. V lost 0 bases and J 5 bases, leaving 9 bases between the germline ends. The DNA for the CDR3 is TGTGCCAGCAGCCAAGATAATAGCGTAGATACGCAGTATTTT. Its protein is CASSQDNSVDTQYF.

This clonotype was picked up many times. The rearrangement uses TRBV20-1 and TRBJ2-7; the D gene is possibly TRBD1 (6 bases). Germline V gene sequence: CDR1 DFQATT, CDR2 SNEGSKA (reference sequence). Trimming shortened V by 5 bases and J by 4 bases, and 21 bases separated the two germline ends. The CDR3 has 15 amino acids. The CDR3 DNA sequence: TGCAGTGCTGGACTCCGGGACACAAAGATTTACGAGCAGTACTTC. This codes for CSAGLRDTKIYEQYF.

Ten or more counts support this clonotype. The chain recombines TRBV7-9 with TRBJ2-7, with TRBD2 matching 8 bases. V lost 3 bases, J lost 0 bases, and 7 bases stayed unmatched. Germline V lookup: CDR1 SEHNR, CDR2 FQNEAQ (reference sequence). This CDR3 contains 16 residues. CDR3 sequence (DNA): TGTGCCAGCAGCTTTAGCGGTAGCGGGACCTCCTACGAGCAGTACTTC. Encoded protein: CASSFSGSGTSYEQYF.

There are many counts of this clonotype. The chain has TRBV6-5 and TRBJ2-5; D may be TRBD1 or TRBD2 (5 bases each). The CDR3 sequence is 15 residues long. Trimming cost V 4 bases and J 4 bases, with 16 bases left between them. Looked up from germline, CDR1 is MNHEY and CDR2 is SVGAGI. Here the CDR3 DNA reads TGTGCCAGCAGTTTAGGGACGAGTTCCCCAGAGACCCAGTACTTC. This translates into CASSLGTSSPETQYF.

Ten or more counts support this clonotype. The V and J genes are TRBV20-1 and TRBJ2-7; perhaps D is TRBD1 or TRBD2 (6 bases each). The ends were cut back, 6 bases at V and 2 bases at J, with 14 bases in the middle. Germline V gene data show CDR1 as DFQATT and CDR2 as SNEGSKA (reference sequence). This CDR3 is 13 amino acids long. The CDR3 coding sequence is TGCAGTGCCGCGGGACACCTAACCTACGAGCAGTACTTC. This codes for CSAAGHLTYEQYF.

The gene calls are TRBV20-1 and TRBJ1-1; the D gene is possibly TRBD1 (6 bases). The V and J ends lost 1 base and 0 bases respectively, with 12 bases between them. This CDR3 is 15 amino acids long. CDR1 is DFQATT and CDR2 is SNEGSKA in the germline V gene (reference sequence). CDR3: CSARGDILLNTEAFF. The CDR3 DNA sequence: TGCAGTGCTAGAGGGGACATTTTATTGAACACTGAAGCTTTCTTT.

This clonotype was seen ten or more times. The CDR3 DNA reads TGCGCCAGCAGCTTTATGCTAGCGAACAACAATGAGCAGTTCTTC. It translates to CASSFMLANNNEQFF. The rearrangement links TRBV5-1 to TRBJ2-1, with TRBD2 as a possible D gene (6 bases). Trimming stripped 2 bases from V and 5 bases from J, with 14 bases between. The CDR3 sequence is 15 residues long. Germline-derived CDR1 and CDR2 are SGHRS and YFSETQ.

As regards this clonotype: A read error may be the cause here, since a much bigger clone is one base away. The rearrangement links TRBV11-2 to TRBJ1-3; D is uncertain. This CDR3 has 14 residues. Germline V gene lookup returns CDR1 SGHAT and CDR2 FQNNGV. The CDR3 DNA reads as TGTGCCAACAGCCCGAATAAGGGTGGAAACACCATATATTTT. It yields the protein CANSPNKGGNTIYF.

This clonotype appeared many times. V usage is TRBV10-2 and J usage is TRBJ2-7; D ambiguous. The CDR3 is made up of 14 amino acids. CDR1 and CDR2 from the germline V gene are WSHSY and SAAADI. V was trimmed by 5 bases and J by 3 bases, leaving 14 bases between them. The CDR3 is CASSLDISGYEQYF. In DNA form, the CDR3 reads TGCGCCAGCAGTCTAGACATTTCTGGCTACGAGCAGTACTTC.

This clonotype occurred many times. V is TRBV7-2 and J is TRBJ2-1; 8 positions match TRBD2. The V segment lost 1 base and the J segment 5 bases; nucleotides outside the gene matches: 7. The CDR3 is 16 residues long. Germline lookup yields CDR1 SGHTA and CDR2 FQGNSA. The chain's CDR3 is CASSLVTSGGNNEQFF. As DNA, the CDR3 is TGTGCCAGCAGCTTAGTCACTAGCGGAGGGAACAATGAGCAGTTCTTC.

A few counts support this clonotype. A read error may be the cause here, since a much bigger clone is one base away. The J gene is TRBJ2-1, the V gene TRBV5-6; 7 nucleotides line up with TRBD2. The CDR3 spans 17 residues. CDR1 SGHDT and CDR2 YYEEEE come from the germline V gene. The ends lost 0 bases at V and 3 bases at J; junction bases unmatched: 9. The CDR3 coding sequence is TGTGCCAGCAGCTTGGTAGGTGAGCTAGCGGACTACAATGAGCAGTTCTTC. This gives the protein CASSLVGELADYNEQFF.

This CDR3 is CASSLYSGGADEQFF. The CDR3 DNA is TGTGCCAGCAGTTTATATAGCGGGGGTGCGGATGAGCAGTTCTTC. The V gene is TRBV12-3 or TRBV12-4, the J gene TRBJ2-1; 9 nucleotides match TRBD2. The CDR3 is 15 amino acids. J was trimmed by 8 bases and V by 2 bases; bases with no gene match: 7.

This clonotype was counted between two and nine times. The V gene is TRBV11-1, the J gene TRBJ2-4, with 9 bases fitting TRBD2. V shed 1 base and J 6 bases; nucleotides not matched to a gene: 7. The germline V gene has CDR1 SGHAT and CDR2 FQDESV (reference sequence). The CDR3 sequence is 16 residues long. For the CDR3, the DNA is TGTGCCAGCAGCTTAGACGCGGGGGGGCCCGGAAACATTCAGTACTTC. Protein: CASSLDAGGPGNIQYF.